This is a list of T cell receptor beta chains from one sample in a study of blood T cell repertoires in COVID-19. Only in-frame clones appear in the TCRdb table, and some are missing; sequencing was by immunoSEQ multiplex PCR. This table has just over 90,000 clones, 75% to 90% appearing once. The specimen was peripheral blood. The receptor source for this set is a human donor with active COVID-19. The donor label of this sample is uncertain. Both conserved end residues are part of each CDR3. The D gene is left open where the match is weak. Only some rows state a clone size, as once, few, many or a class for expanded clones.

abundance	d_gene	j_gene	v_gene	CDR3nt	CDR3aa
-	TRBD1	TRBJ2-1	TRBV5-4	TGTGCCAGCAGCTCAAGTGGGTGGGGGACAGGGGCTAACAATGAGCAGTTCTTC	CASSSSGWGTGANNEQFF
-	TRBD1	TRBJ1-4	TRBV6-5	TGTGCCAGCCGACAGGGGAATGAAAAACTGTTTTTT	CASRQGNEKLFF
-	TRBD1	TRBJ2-1	TRBV7-9	TGTGCCACCGACAGGGGGCTTAGCTCCTACAATGAGCAGTTCTTC	CATDRGLSSYNEQFF
once	TRBD1	TRBJ2-2	TRBV6-5	TGTGCCAGCAAGACAGGGTTGGTGGCCGGGGAGCTGTTTTTT	CASKTGLVAGELFF
once	TRBD2	TRBJ2-4	TRBV3-1/TRBV3-2	TGTGCCAGCAGCCAACGGGGGGGCCCTCAAAACATTCAGTACTTC	CASSQRGGPQNIQYF
once	-	TRBJ1-4	TRBV28	TGTGCCAGCAGCCTCCCGGGGAGGGATGAAAAACTGTTTTTT	CASSLPGRDEKLFF
-	TRBD1	TRBJ1-5	TRBV2	TGTGCCAGCGACCAAACAGGGGGCAATCAGCCCCAGCATTTT	CASDQTGGNQPQHF
-	TRBD1	TRBJ2-5	TRBV5-1	TGCGCCAGCAGCACTACAGGGGGCAAAGAGACCCAGTACTTC	CASSTTGGKETQYF
-	TRBD1	TRBJ2-1	TRBV5-8	TGTGCCAGCAGCTTGGGTTCTCGCCGACAGGGGTGGGACAATGAGCAGTTCTTC	CASSLGSRRQGWDNEQFF
-	-	TRBJ1-4	TRBV19	TGTGCCAGTAGTCCCGGGACAATTGGTGAAAAACTGTTTTTT	CASSPGTIGEKLFF
-	TRBD1	TRBJ2-3	TRBV27	TGTGCCAGCAGTTTCAGGGGGACAGATACGCAGTATTTT	CASSFRGTDTQYF
-	-	TRBJ2-4	TRBV3-1/TRBV3-2	TGTGCCAGCATGCTGGCCCGGGGACATTTAGCCAAAAACATTCAGTACTTC	CASMLARGHLAKNIQYF
-	-	TRBJ2-1	TRBV12-5	TGTGCTAGTGGTTTGGTGGCAGGGAAACACAATGAGCAGTTCTTC	CASGLVAGKHNEQFF
-	TRBD2	TRBJ2-7	TRBV6-5	TGTGCCAGCAGTTACTCGACTAGCGGGGCTCACTACGAGCAGTACTTC	CASSYSTSGAHYEQYF
-	TRBD1	TRBJ1-1	TRBV18	TGTGCCAGCTCACCAGACTGGACAGGGGGCAATCACACTGAAGCTTTCTTT	CASSPDWTGGNHTEAFF
-	TRBD1	TRBJ2-1	TRBV11-2	TGTGCCAGCAGCCGCTCCGGGACAGGGGGGATTAACTCCTACAATGAGCAGTTCTTC	CASSRSGTGGINSYNEQFF